What follows are 29 T cell receptor beta chains derived from one specimen sequenced in a study of CD8 T cells in ankylosing spondylitis (dated by TCRdb to 2016 to 2017). Libraries were constructed by 5' RACE. The sequencing machine was an Illumina MiSeq. The public reads were quality trimmed at Q25 with fastp and then assembled into clones with MiXCR by TCRdb, keeping productive beta chains. When rows share a CDR3 protein, they turn into one entry using the most common DNA and genes. For this sample the table gives 25,000 to 35,000 distinct CDR3 sequences, of which around 14% were detected only once. The ten biggest clones cover less than 45% of the sample. The source material was blood. The source of these receptors is a male donor with ankylosing spondylitis or in good health (not recorded which).

The chain has TRBV20-1 and TRBJ2-3; weak D call: TRBD2 (5 bases). Trimming cost V 0 bases and J 0 bases, with 16 bases left between them. This CDR3 has 17 amino acids. CDR1 and CDR2 (germline): DFQATT, SNEGSKA (reference sequence). The DNA of the CDR3 is TGCAGTGCTAGAGAAGGACTTTTCCTCTCTAGCACAGATACGCAGTATTTT. It is translated as CSAREGLFLSSTDTQYF.

By frequency in the sample, this clonotype is medium-sized. This chain uses TRBV12-3 or TRBV12-4 with TRBJ2-5, with a weak D call TRBD2 (7 bases). The V end lost 4 bases, the J end lost 5 bases, and 14 bases lay between the germline ends. The CDR3 runs to 14 residues. The CDR3 coding sequence is TGTGCCAGCAGTTCGTCCGGGGGGCTGGAGACCCAGTACTTC. Amino acids: CASSSSGGLETQYF.

This clonotype has more than one count but fewer than ten. The chain is built from TRBV7-2 and TRBJ1-3, with D possibly TRBD1 on 5 matching bases. Germline CDR1 SGHTA, CDR2 FQGNSA. The V and J ends lost 1 base and 3 bases respectively, with 13 bases between them. The CDR3 has 16 amino acids. The CDR3 coding sequence is TGTGCCAGCAGCTTAGGCCCCGCGGGGGTTGGAAACACCATATATTTT. Protein sequence: CASSLGPAGVGNTIYF.

This clonotype was seen only a few times. The CDR3 nucleotides are TGCAGTGCTAGAGATCGAGCGCGGGAGTCTACCGGGGAGCTGTTTTTT. It yields the protein CSARDRARESTGELFF. The chain is built from TRBV20-1 and TRBJ2-2; TRBD2 agrees at 7 bases. The CDR3 is 16 residues long. Germline-derived CDR1 and CDR2 are DFQATT and SNEGSKA (reference sequence). J was trimmed by 5 bases and V by 0 bases; bases with no gene match: 9.

This clonotype has more than one count but fewer than ten. This chain uses TRBV20-1 with TRBJ2-3; D unresolved. Germline lookup yields CDR1 DFQATT and CDR2 SNEGSKA (reference sequence). Trimming took 3 bases from V and 4 from J, leaving 8 bases between them. CDR3 size: 12 residues. The CDR3 loop reads CSASRLADTQYF. The CDR3 DNA follows: TGCAGTGCTAGCCGACTGGCAGATACGCAGTATTTT.

The chain couples TRBV6-6 to TRBJ1-5; D gene ambiguous. There are 15 residues in the CDR3. With 0 bases removed from V and 4 bases from J, the gap between germline ends came to 10 bases. From germline, CDR1 is MNHNY and CDR2 SVGAGI (reference sequence). This CDR3 reads CASSYSSRENQPQHF. CDR3 coding DNA: TGTGCCAGCAGTTACTCGAGTCGGGAAAATCAGCCCCAGCATTTT.

This clonotype has more than one count but fewer than ten. This rearrangement joins TRBV7-3 to TRBJ1-1; D is undetermined. Germline V gene data show CDR1 as SGHTA and CDR2 as FQGTGA. The CDR3 is 17 residues long. V lost 6 bases, J lost 1 base, and 21 bases lay in between. CDR3 nucleotides: TGTGCCAGCAGTTTAGGTCTGGGCGGTAACGGGAACACTGAAGCTTTCTTT. Encoded protein: CASSLGLGGNGNTEAFF.

The table lists this clonotype with many counts. The rearrangement uses TRBV28 and TRBJ2-7; 10 bases align to TRBD2. The CDR3 sequence is 13 residues long. The germline V gene has CDR1 MDHEN and CDR2 SYDVKM. V gave up 8 bases and J gave up 2 bases; unmatched junction bases: 3. CDR3 in DNA: TGTGCCAGCGGACTAGCGGCGACCTACGAGCAGTACTTC. Its translation: CASGLAATYEQYF.

The chain carries TRBV20-1 and TRBJ1-6; the match to TRBD1 covers 7 bases. Trimming cost V 5 bases and J 10 bases; bases outside gene matches: 8. Per the germline V gene, CDR1 is DFQATT and CDR2 is SNEGSKA (reference sequence). The CDR3 has 13 amino acids. The CDR3 loop reads CSAGPGQRSPLHF. CDR3 coding DNA: TGCAGTGCTGGACCGGGACAGAGGTCACCCCTCCACTTT.

The chain recombines TRBV6-2 or TRBV6-3 with TRBJ1-5, with D possibly being TRBD1 (6 bases). V lost 5 bases to trimming and J lost 7 bases, with 18 bases between them. This CDR3 comprises 15 residues. CDR1 is MNHEY, CDR2 SVGEGT, per germline. The CDR3 spells CASSETRQEKQPQHF. In DNA, the CDR3 is TGTGCCAGCAGTGAAACCCGACAGGAGAAACAGCCCCAGCATTTT.

The chain couples TRBV5-1 to TRBJ2-7, with 9 bases identical to TRBD1. Germline trimming cut 4 bases from V and 5 bases from J; bases unmatched to any gene: 10. The CDR3 totals 15 residues. Germline V CDR1 and CDR2: SGHRS, YFSETQ. CDR3 loop: CASSVTGTGSNEQYF. The CDR3 nucleotides read TGCGCCAGCAGCGTCACCGGGACAGGGTCCAACGAGCAGTACTTC.

CDR3 protein: CASSPGQIYEQYF. CDR3 DNA: TGTGCCAGCAGCCCGGGACAGATCTACGAGCAGTACTTC. The rearrangement joins TRBV7-6 to TRBJ2-7, with 7 bases that match TRBD1. The CDR3 covers 13 residues. The ends lost 5 bases at V and 3 bases at J; junction bases unmatched: 4. Germline V gene lookup returns CDR1 SGHVS and CDR2 FNYEAQ.

V usage is TRBV12-3 or TRBV12-4 and J usage is TRBJ2-1, with TRBD2 identical over 7 bases. The CDR3 runs to 12 residues. The V gene end was trimmed by 6 bases and the J gene end by 9 bases; junction bases not matched to a gene: 5. The CDR3 DNA is TGTGCCAGCAGCCCGCGGGAGAGTGAGCAGTTCTTC. Translation: CASSPRESEQFF.

This clonotype is a singleton in its sample. The chain's CDR3 is CASSLAGGLLWDTQYF. DNA for the CDR3: TGTGCCAGCAGTTTAGCGGGGGGTTTGCTTTGGGATACGCAGTATTTT. J is TRBJ2-3 and V is TRBV28; 8 bases agree with TRBD2. CDR3 length: 16 residues. V lost 2 bases, J lost 6 bases, and 10 bases stayed unmatched. Germline V gene sequence: CDR1 MDHEN, CDR2 SYDVKM.

There are a few counts of this clonotype. The V gene is TRBV20-1, the J gene TRBJ2-2; 7 nucleotides agree with TRBD1. Germline trimming cut 6 bases from V and 6 bases from J; bases unmatched to any gene: 10. This CDR3 is 14 amino acids long. From germline, CDR1 is DFQATT and CDR2 SNEGSKA (reference sequence). This chain's CDR3 is CSANSGTEAGELFF. Written as DNA, the CDR3 is TGCAGTGCCAACTCCGGGACAGAGGCCGGGGAGCTGTTTTTT.

This clonotype came up many times. The chain recombines TRBV6-2 or TRBV6-3 with TRBJ2-1, with D tentatively TRBD1 (7 bases). V was cut by 7 bases and J by 9 bases, with 10 bases left in between. Germline V gene data show CDR1 as MNHEY and CDR2 as SVGEGT. The CDR3 runs to 11 residues. The CDR3 nucleotides are TGTGCCAGCAACCAGGGGGGTGAGCAGTTCTTC. Translating it yields CASNQGGEQFF.

This clonotype was counted a few times. The V gene is TRBV29-1, the J gene TRBJ2-1; 12 nucleotides line up with TRBD1. Trimming cost V 7 bases and J 7 bases; bases outside gene matches: 5. CDR3 length equals 13 residues. The germline V gene encodes CDR1 SQVTM and CDR2 ANQGSEA. CDR3 protein: CSAGQGARNEQFF. The CDR3 bases are TGCAGCGCGGGACAGGGGGCTCGGAATGAGCAGTTCTTC.

This clonotype was counted a few times. The CDR3 sequence: CASSPQASSYEQYF. DNA for the CDR3: TGCGCCAGCAGCCCGCAGGCGAGCTCCTACGAGCAGTACTTC. The rearrangement joins TRBV5-1 to TRBJ2-7; D is unresolved. The ends were cut back, 4 bases at V and 0 bases at J, with 11 bases in the middle. Looked up from germline, CDR1 is SGHRS and CDR2 is YFSETQ. This CDR3 is 14 amino acids long.

This clonotype appeared a few times. V is TRBV7-9 and J is TRBJ2-5; D remains unclear. From germline, CDR1 is SEHNR and CDR2 FQNEAQ (reference sequence). Trimming left V 3 bases short and J 3 bases short, with 5 bases between. The CDR3 runs to 12 residues. Here the CDR3 reads CASSFGEETQYF. The DNA for the CDR3 is TGTGCCAGCAGCTTTGGGGAAGAGACCCAGTACTTC.

The chain uses TRBV28 and TRBJ2-7; either TRBD1 or TRBD2 may supply D (5 bases each). Germline assignment: CDR1 MDHEN and CDR2 SYDVKM. V lost 3 bases to trimming and J lost 0 bases, with 6 bases between them. The CDR3 spans 13 residues. The CDR3 DNA follows: TGTGCCAGCAGTTTGGGGACCTCCTACGAGCAGTACTTC. Translated, it gives CASSLGTSYEQYF.

The chain employs TRBV7-8 and TRBJ2-3, with TRBD2 identical over 10 bases. This CDR3 has 16 residues. The germline gives CDR1 SGHVS, CDR2 FQNEAQ. The ends lost 5 bases at V and 4 bases at J; junction bases unmatched: 9. This chain's CDR3 is CASSPGLAAPPDTQYF. The CDR3 DNA follows: TGTGCCAGCAGCCCAGGACTAGCGGCACCGCCAGATACGCAGTATTTT.

The table lists this clonotype with a few counts. CDR3: CSVEMGEGGTTEAFF. CDR3 in DNA: TGCAGCGTTGAAATGGGGGAGGGTGGGACCACTGAAGCTTTCTTT. The chain joins TRBV29-1 to TRBJ1-1; a weak D match, TRBD1 (5 bases). Germline V CDR1 and CDR2: SQVTM, ANQGSEA. CDR3 length: 15 amino acids. Trimming removed 2 bases from V and 4 bases from J, with 17 bases in between.

This clonotype has just a few counts. This chain uses TRBV7-2 with TRBJ2-5, with 7 bases fitting TRBD1. The trim removed 8 bases at V and 6 bases at J, leaving 9 bases unmatched. The CDR3 runs to 13 residues. The germline V gene has CDR1 SGHTA and CDR2 FQGNSA. The CDR3 coding sequence is TGTGCCAGCGAGAGGGGGCGCGAACAGACCCAGTACTTC. It specifies CASERGREQTQYF.

In its sample, this clonotype was seen once. This chain links TRBV7-3 with TRBJ2-3, with TRBD1 matching 9 bases. Germline-derived CDR1 and CDR2 are SGHTA and FQGTGA. V lost 2 bases to trimming and J lost 3 bases; unmatched junction nucleotides: 3. The CDR3 runs 15 residues. In nucleotides, the CDR3 is TGTGCCAGCAGCTTAGTCGGGACAGGGACAGATACGCAGTATTTT. Translation gives CASSLVGTGTDTQYF.

This clonotype was observed a handful of times. This chain links TRBV28 with TRBJ2-2; 11 nucleotides match TRBD1. J gave up 9 bases and V 6 bases, and 15 bases lay outside the gene matches. The CDR3 has 17 residues. CDR1 is MDHEN and CDR2 is SYDVKM in the germline V gene. The CDR3 DNA reads as TGTGCCAGCAGATGGGGCAGGGGACAGGGGGTCGGTCGGGAGCTGTTTTTT. It yields the protein CASRWGRGQGVGRELFF.

This clonotype has more than one count but fewer than ten. The chain links TRBV5-1 to TRBJ2-1; TRBD1 matches 10 bases. The CDR3 is 14 residues long. The V segment lost 6 bases and the J segment 5 bases; nucleotides outside the gene matches: 5. CDR1 SGHRS and CDR2 YFSETQ come from the germline V gene. This CDR3 reads CASTLGQGNNEQFF. In DNA form, the CDR3 reads TGCGCCAGCACTTTGGGACAGGGGAACAATGAGCAGTTCTTC.

This sequence joins TRBV7-9 and TRBJ2-5; D remains ambiguous. The CDR3 runs 12 residues. CDR1 is SEHNR, CDR2 FQNEAQ, per germline (reference sequence). V shed 4 bases and J shed 5 bases, with 8 bases lying between them. The CDR3 region is CASSSLGETQYF. For the CDR3, the DNA is TGTGCCAGCAGCTCGCTGGGTGAGACCCAGTACTTC.

This clonotype was seen more than once but under ten times. The chain employs TRBV12-3 or TRBV12-4 and TRBJ2-2; TRBD1 matches at 8 bases. With 4 bases clipped from V and 1 base from J, the junction kept 8 bases outside the gene matches. The CDR3 is made up of 17 amino acids. This CDR3 is CASSSMTGVGNTGELFF. CDR3 nucleotides: TGTGCCAGCAGTTCCATGACAGGGGTTGGGAACACCGGGGAGCTGTTTTTT.

Only a few counts were recorded for this clonotype. The V call is TRBV19, the J call TRBJ2-2; TRBD1 might be the D (6 bases). V was pared by 1 base and J by 0 bases, with 9 bases between. The CDR3 loop spans 16 amino acids. In germline, CDR1 is LNHDA, CDR2 SQIVND (reference sequence). The CDR3 DNA reads as TGTGCCAGTAGTATAGGGGGGACACCGAACACCGGGGAGCTGTTTTTT. Translated: CASSIGGTPNTGELFF.